The rows below give T cell receptor beta chains drawn from one sample of a study of cytomegalovirus exposure and HLA in healthy donors. Profiling relied on immunoSEQ multiplex PCR, and the TCRdb table lists in-frame clones only, not all of them. The sample records 85,000 to 100,000 clones, around 80% being singletons. Material: PBMCs. The receptors here all came from a woman aged 55-70 years in good health and CMV-seronegative. Each CDR3 is given with its conserved first and last residue. Fields, in order: V gene, J gene, clone size, CDR3 length, CDR3 protein. Clone size is shown for a subset of rows, as once, few, many or a class of expanded clone.

>TRBV10-3|TRBJ1-5|NA|14
CAISDRRGDQPQHF
>TRBV7-9|TRBJ2-7|NA|13
CASSLESPLGVYF
>TRBV7-9|TRBJ2-1|NA|13
CASSLSGTGEKFF
>TRBV11-3|TRBJ2-2|NA|15
CASSPGTVATGELFF
>TRBV5-1|TRBJ2-5|NA|15
CASNDYAGSGETQYF
>TRBV18|TRBJ2-1|NA|18
CASSPPAGTSGRDYEQFF
>TRBV7-9|TRBJ2-7|NA|16
CASSPHGQESSYEQYF
>TRBV11-2|TRBJ2-5|NA|16
CASSLGTGHTSETQYF
>TRBV29-1|TRBJ2-7|NA|14
CSVGRRGQPYEQYF
>TRBV29-1|TRBJ1-2|NA|13
CSAPTGDDYGYTF
>TRBV6-7|TRBJ2-1|NA|15
CASSYGQGRDNEQFF
>TRBV5-6|TRBJ2-1|NA|16
CASSLSGGRFRNEQFF
>TRBV4-3|TRBJ2-3|NA|17
CASSQETPAGTSGTQYF
>TRBV21-1|TRBJ2-1|few|16
CASSKKWLAVYNEQFF
>TRBV27|TRBJ2-7|NA|14
CASSLFRETYEQYF
>TRBV6-4|TRBJ1-1|NA|13
CASSDSPRDEAFF
>TRBV11-2|TRBJ2-3|NA|13
CASSLEQTDTQYF
>TRBV5-6|TRBJ2-7|NA|15
CASSRQGPLAYEQYF
>TRBV6-1|TRBJ1-1|NA|13
CASSETRNTEAFF
>TRBV4-3|TRBJ2-7|NA|17
CASSQERGGLGVYEQYF
>TRBV11-2|TRBJ2-1|NA|16
CASSPSTGGLINEQFF
>TRBV9|TRBJ2-1|once|15
CASSVGAGGDNEQFF
>TRBV28|TRBJ1-1|NA|12
CASSLGSTEAFF
>TRBV9|TRBJ2-3|once|18
CASSASLIEGGSTDTQYF
>TRBV7-2|TRBJ2-7|few|14
CASSLPGLAYEQYF
>TRBV11-2|TRBJ1-1|few|15
CASIQLTGAEAEAFF
>TRBV28|TRBJ1-2|few|14
CASSIGQANYGYTF
>TRBV30|TRBJ1-2|NA|12
CAKEGAGYGYTF
>TRBV28|TRBJ2-7|NA|15
CASSLYTSGSSEQYF
>TRBV2|TRBJ2-7|NA|14
CASAGGEAPYEQYF
>TRBV2|TRBJ1-1|NA|12
CASSERGSEAFF
>TRBV6-5|TRBJ1-2|once|12
CASRVSTGGYTF
>TRBV7-9|TRBJ2-2|few|14
CASSLIAGAGELFF
>TRBV6-1|TRBJ1-3|once|15
CASSIDSLSGNTIYF
>TRBV7-2|TRBJ1-2|NA|15
CASSLGTVQSYGYTF
>TRBV7-9|NA|NA|15
CASSFESTRSYEQYF
>TRBV19|TRBJ2-2|NA|15
CASSGAGGNTGELFF
>TRBV14|TRBJ2-7|NA|16
CASSQDGLAPVYEQYF
>TRBV5-1|TRBJ2-3|NA|14
CASSLAQGSDTQYF
>TRBV9|TRBJ2-3|NA|19
CASSVDSWGGIIGTDTQYF
>TRBV6-6|TRBJ2-1|NA|12
CASSLMRGEQFF
>TRBV29-1|TRBJ1-5|NA|13
CSVQGARDQPQHF
>TRBV5-6|TRBJ2-2|NA|15
CASSIGDRDTGELFF
>TRBV4-3|TRBJ2-7|NA|15
CASSQDEGITREQYF
>TRBV5-6|TRBJ1-1|NA|17
CASSPRSSGNEGTEAFF
>TRBV6-5|TRBJ1-6|NA|14
CASRYGRGQSPLHF